This passage covers 17 T cell receptor beta chains from one sample sequenced in a study of T-cell memory formation after mild COVID-19. One entry per CDR3 protein results from TCRdb running MiXCR on the 5' RACE reads. The profile covers roughly 50,000 distinct CDR3 sequences, with 8% to 9.5% appearing a single time and more than 0.95% taken by the ten largest. Sequences were obtained from PBMCs or a T cell subset sorted from them (not recorded which). Receptors were obtained from a man aged 18 to 30 who had mild COVID-19 (a few samples of this study predate the infection). Cell type and time point are not known.

This clonotype has more than one count but fewer than ten. V usage is TRBV28 and J usage is TRBJ2-6, with D tentatively TRBD1 or TRBD2 (5 bases each). Germline loops: CDR1 MDHEN, CDR2 SYDVKM. The CDR3 loop spans 17 amino acids. The V end lost 4 bases, the J end lost 0 bases, and 13 bases lay between the germline ends. The CDR3 DNA reads TGTGCCAGCAGTTCCGGGACGGGATACTCTGGGGCCAACGTCCTGACTTTC. Translation gives CASSSGTGYSGANVLTF.

This clonotype was found many times. The rearrangement joins TRBV5-5 to TRBJ2-3; TRBD1 is a possible D gene (5 bases). This CDR3 contains 16 residues. Germline CDR1 reads SGHKS; CDR2 reads YYEKEE (reference sequence). Trimming shortened V by 5 bases and J by 4 bases, and 20 bases separated the two germline ends. The CDR3 reads CASRSRNRLLPDTQYF. The CDR3 region has the DNA TGTGCCAGCAGGAGCCGTAACAGGCTCTTACCAGATACGCAGTATTTT.

In nucleotides, the CDR3 is TGCAGTGCTCCCTCCGGCGCAGGGGGCACTGAAGCTTTCTTT. Translated, it gives CSAPSGAGGTEAFF. The chain has TRBV20-1 and TRBJ1-1, with 7 positions matching TRBD1. The CDR3 runs to 14 residues. With V trimmed by 5 bases and J by 4 bases, 10 bases remained unmatched. The germline gives CDR1 DFQATT, CDR2 SNEGSKA (reference sequence).

This clonotype occurred a few times. The chain carries TRBV5-1 and TRBJ2-7; 9 bases are shared with TRBD2. V shed 0 bases, J shed 5 bases, and the junction held 6 bases outside the gene matches. CDR3 length equals 15 residues. Looked up from germline, CDR1 is SGHRS and CDR2 is YFSETQ. CDR3 sequence (DNA): TGCGCCAGCAGCTTGGATGGGATAGCGGGGGACGAGCAGTACGTC. This codes for CASSLDGIAGDEQYV.

This clonotype was recorded a few times. This chain connects TRBV7-3 to TRBJ2-1, with TRBD2 as a possible D gene (7 bases). Trimming shortened V by 5 bases and J by 7 bases, and 18 bases separated the two germline ends. The CDR3 covers 15 residues. CDR1 is SGHTA and CDR2 is FQGTGA in the germline V gene. DNA for the CDR3: TGTGCCAGCAGCCGGGTCGGGGGGCGCGGTAATGAGCAGTTCTTC. Translation: CASSRVGGRGNEQFF.

This clonotype was picked up a small number of times. The CDR3, as DNA: TGTGCCAGCAGCCAAGATCCGGGGGCTATTTTTGATACGCAGTATTTT. Its translation is CASSQDPGAIFDTQYF. This sequence joins TRBV3-1 and TRBJ2-3, with D perhaps being TRBD1 or TRBD2 (6 bases each). Germline V lookup: CDR1 LGHDT, CDR2 YNNKEL (reference sequence). Trimming removed 0 bases from V and 6 bases from J, with 16 bases in between. This CDR3 comprises 16 residues.

The chain combines TRBV4-1 with TRBJ2-7, with D maybe TRBD2 (5 bases). Germline-derived CDR1 and CDR2 are MGHRA and YSYEKL. The CDR3 is 15 residues long. The ends were cut back, 5 bases at V and 3 bases at J, with 17 bases in the middle. CDR3 nucleotide sequence: TGCGCCAGCAGCATCGGCCCCCGGGAATTCTACGAGCAGTACTTC. Translated: CASSIGPREFYEQYF.

This chain links TRBV2 with TRBJ1-4, with TRBD1 identical over 9 bases. Germline V gene data show CDR1 as SNHLY and CDR2 as FYNNEI. Trimming took 6 bases from V and 8 from J; bases not matched to a gene: 1. The CDR3 runs 12 residues. CDR3 in DNA: TGTGCCAGCAGGGACAGGGGAGAAAAACTGTTTTTT. It translates to CASRDRGEKLFF.

The V call is TRBV7-9, the J call TRBJ2-5; D is uncertain. CDR1 SEHNR and CDR2 FQNEAQ come from the germline V gene (reference sequence). V shed 3 bases and J shed 4 bases, with 15 bases lying between them. The CDR3 runs to 15 residues. The CDR3 coding sequence is TGTGCCAGCAGCTTCAGTCTTTCGGAAGGAGAGACCCAGTACTTC. Translation gives CASSFSLSEGETQYF. Full variable domain (outside the CDR3, taken from reference TRBV7-9 and TRBJ2-5): DTGVSQNPRHKITKRGQNVTFRCDPISEHNRLYWYRQTLGQGPEFLTYFQNEAQLEKSRLLSDRFSAERPKGSFSTLEIQRTEQGDSAMYLCASSFSLSEGETQYFGPGTRLLVL.

The chain couples TRBV5-6 to TRBJ2-5; 11 nucleotides match TRBD2. There are 15 residues in the CDR3. Germline V gives CDR1 SGHDT, CDR2 YYEEEE. After removal of 0 bases from V and 5 bases from J, the junction contained 3 bases not matched to a gene. Written as DNA, the CDR3 is TGTGCCAGCAGCTTGGTAGCGGGGGGGTCGGAGACCCAGTACTTC. Translated, it gives CASSLVAGGSETQYF.

The J gene is TRBJ2-7, the V gene TRBV28; 8 nucleotides align to TRBD1. The germline gives CDR1 MDHEN, CDR2 SYDVKM. The CDR3 is made up of 16 amino acids. V shed 5 bases, J shed 3 bases, and the junction held 12 bases outside the gene matches. CDR3 DNA sequence: TGTGCCAGCAGTCAACCGGACAGGGCCGACTTCTACGAGCAGTACGTC. This gives the protein CASSQPDRADFYEQYV.

By proportion, this clonotype is medium-sized. The chain joins TRBV5-1 to TRBJ2-1; tentative D call: TRBD1 (6 bases). Germline assignment: CDR1 SGHRS and CDR2 YFSETQ. CDR3 length: 16 residues. V was clipped by 4 bases and J by 4 bases, with 18 bases between them. CDR3 in DNA: TGCGCCAGCAGCCAGGATCCGGGACATGGGTACAATGAGCAGTTCTTC. This sequence encodes CASSQDPGHGYNEQFF.

There are a few counts of this clonotype. This chain connects TRBV29-1 to TRBJ2-1; either TRBD1 or TRBD2 may fit D (6 bases each). The ends were cut back, 4 bases at V and 8 bases at J, with 15 bases in the middle. In germline, CDR1 is SQVTM, CDR2 ANQGSEA. This CDR3 contains 13 residues. The CDR3 sequence is CSVGSMGGHEQFF. CDR3 nucleotides: TGCAGCGTTGGTAGTATGGGGGGCCATGAGCAGTTCTTC.

This clonotype was detected many times. The rearrangement uses TRBV7-9 and TRBJ2-7; 7 nucleotides agree with TRBD1. Trimming at V came to 4 bases and at J to 6 bases, leaving 18 bases not matched to a gene. Germline V gene sequence: CDR1 SEHNR, CDR2 FQNEAQ (reference sequence). The CDR3 has 17 amino acids. The DNA of the CDR3 is TGTGCCAGCAGCTCCGAGGGGGTGACAGGGTCTTATTCCGAGCAGTACTTC. Translated, it gives CASSSEGVTGSYSEQYF.

A few counts support this clonotype. The V call is TRBV5-1, the J call TRBJ2-3; 7 positions agree with TRBD1. The CDR3 covers 15 residues. V lost 4 bases to trimming and J lost 0 bases; unmatched junction nucleotides: 5. Germline values: CDR1 SGHRS, CDR2 YFSETQ. The CDR3 DNA is TGCGCCAGCAGCCCGACAGGGCTGAGCACAGATACGCAGTATTTT. Protein sequence: CASSPTGLSTDTQYF.

The chain couples TRBV7-9 to TRBJ2-2; D is unresolved. This CDR3 region has 15 residues. CDR1 and CDR2 (germline): SEHNR, FQNEAQ (reference sequence). With 1 base removed from V and 3 bases from J, the gap between germline ends came to 9 bases. CDR3 amino acids: CASSLDASYTGELFF. Written as DNA, the CDR3 is TGTGCCAGCAGCTTAGACGCCAGCTACACCGGGGAGCTGTTTTTT.

The V gene is TRBV6-2 or TRBV6-3, the J gene TRBJ2-4; D unclear. Germline V gives CDR1 MNHEY, CDR2 SVGEGT. The V and J ends lost 6 bases and 10 bases respectively, with 13 bases between them. The CDR3 runs 12 residues. CDR3 DNA sequence: TGTGCCAGCAGCCAAGACTCTTGGATTCAGTACTTC. Its protein product is CASSQDSWIQYF.